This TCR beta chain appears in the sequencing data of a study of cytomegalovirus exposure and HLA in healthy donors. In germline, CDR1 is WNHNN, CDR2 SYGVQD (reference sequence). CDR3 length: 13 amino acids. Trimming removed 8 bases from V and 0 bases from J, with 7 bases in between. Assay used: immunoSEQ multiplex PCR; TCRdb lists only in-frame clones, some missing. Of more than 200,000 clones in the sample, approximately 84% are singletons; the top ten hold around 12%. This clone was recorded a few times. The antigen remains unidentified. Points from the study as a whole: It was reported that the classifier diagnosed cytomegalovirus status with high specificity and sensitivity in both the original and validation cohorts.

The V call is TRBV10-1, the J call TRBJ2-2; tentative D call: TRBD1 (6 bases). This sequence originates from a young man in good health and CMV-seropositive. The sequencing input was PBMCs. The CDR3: CASRDTNTGELFF. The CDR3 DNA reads TGCGCCAGCCGGGACACGAACACCGGGGAGCTGTTTTTT.